This entry lists 22 T cell receptor beta chains sequenced from one sample in a study of cytomegalovirus exposure and HLA in healthy donors (dated by TCRdb to about 2017). Library preparation was by the immunoSEQ multiplex PCR assay. As stored in TCRdb, this immuneACCESS dataset retains in-frame rearrangements with V and J assigned. A fraction of the clones does not appear; measured against another copy, unresolved V genes explain less than half of the discrepancy, and the remainder lacks a known reason. The sample table holds fewer than 150,000 clones, of which approximately 89% were seen once. Together, the top ten hold 1.5% to 2% of the sample. The sequenced sample was PBMCs. The receptors originated from a man aged 18 to 29 in good health and CMV-seronegative.

The chain carries TRBV30 and TRBJ1-1, with D maybe TRBD1 (6 bases). V gave up 0 bases and J gave up 0 bases, with 17 bases separating them. Per germline, CDR1 GTSNPN and CDR2 SVGIG (reference sequence). The CDR3 has 17 amino acids. The CDR3, as DNA: TGTGCCTGGAGTGTATTTTCATCGACAGGAATGAACACTGAAGCTTTCTTT. It codes for CAWSVFSSTGMNTEAFF. Based on the CDR3 plus reference TRBV30 and TRBJ1-1, the full variable domain is SQTIHQWPATLVQPVGSPLSLECTVEGTSNPNLYWYRQAAGRGLQLLFYSVGIGQISSEVPQNLSASRPQDRQFILSSKKLLLSDSGFYLCAWSVFSSTGMNTEAFFGQGTRLTVV.

The DNA of the CDR3 is TGTGCCAGCAGCGAATCAGGGAATGGCTACACCTTC. It yields the protein CASSESGNGYTF. The rearrangement uses TRBV9 and TRBJ1-2, with D tentatively TRBD1 (5 bases). The CDR3 runs to 12 residues. V was trimmed by 3 bases and J by 6 bases, leaving 9 bases between them. Germline CDR1 is SGDLS and CDR2 is YYNGEE.

This sequence joins TRBV6-1 and TRBJ2-2, with 12 bases aligning to TRBD1. The CDR3 is 18 residues long. Trimming cost V 4 bases and J 6 bases; bases outside gene matches: 12. The V gene's germline CDR1 is MNHNS and CDR2 SASEGT. The CDR3 protein is CASSGPPGTGGRPGELFF. Written as DNA, the CDR3 is TGTGCCAGCAGTGGCCCACCAGGGACAGGGGGCCGACCCGGGGAGCTGTTTTTT.

The chain is built from TRBV6-5 and TRBJ2-7, with D tentatively TRBD1 (6 bases). With 0 bases removed from V and 0 bases from J, the gap between germline ends came to 12 bases. Germline CDR1 MNHEY, CDR2 SVGAGI. The CDR3 has 16 amino acids. CDR3 in amino acids: CASSYSWTVSSYEQYF. For the CDR3, the DNA is TGTGCCAGCAGTTACTCCTGGACAGTCAGCTCCTACGAGCAGTACTTC.

V usage is TRBV19 and J usage is TRBJ2-5, with 7 bases lining up with TRBD2. Germline V gene sequence: CDR1 LNHDA, CDR2 SQIVND (reference sequence). There are 14 residues in the CDR3. Trimming removed 3 bases from V and 5 bases from J; junction bases left unmatched: 6. CDR3 residues: CASSISGAWETQYF. CDR3 coding DNA: TGTGCCAGTAGTATCAGCGGGGCGTGGGAGACCCAGTACTTC.

The chain joins TRBV27 to TRBJ1-2, with a weak D call TRBD1 (5 bases). Trimming took off 5 bases at V and 3 bases at J, with 13 bases between the two ends. Germline CDR1 MNHEY, CDR2 SMNVEV (reference sequence). The CDR3 is made up of 14 amino acids. This chain's CDR3 is CASSPQGFHYGYTF. The CDR3 bases are TGTGCCAGCAGTCCGCAGGGTTTTCACTATGGCTACACCTTC.

The chain joins TRBV6-5 to TRBJ2-7; 8 nucleotides agree with TRBD2. V lost 5 bases to trimming and J lost 5 bases; unmatched junction nucleotides: 11. CDR3 length: 15 residues. Germline V lookup: CDR1 MNHEY, CDR2 SVGAGI. The CDR3 coding sequence is TGTGCCAGCAGTCCCGGGGGGGGGTTAGTCCACGAGCAGTACTTC. Its translation is CASSPGGGLVHEQYF.

In its sample, this clone was seen once. The V gene is TRBV7-9, the J gene TRBJ2-5; D possibly corresponds to TRBD2 (5 bases). Per germline, CDR1 SEHNR and CDR2 FQNEAQ (reference sequence). V lost 5 bases and J lost 5, with 12 bases in between. The CDR3 has 13 amino acids. CDR3 bases: TGTGCCAGCAGCCACGGACTGGGCGAGACCCAGTACTTC. This encodes CASSHGLGETQYF. Looking up the rest from reference TRBV7-9 and TRBJ2-5 gives the full variable domain: DTGVSQNPRHKITKRGQNVTFRCDPISEHNRLYWYRQTLGQGPEFLTYFQNEAQLEKSRLLSDRFSAERPKGSFSTLEIQRTEQGDSAMYLCASSHGLGETQYFGPGTRLLVL.

CDR3 bases: TGTGCCAGTAGTATAGGGCAGGGGGCTAACTATGGCTACACCTTC. Its protein product is CASSIGQGANYGYTF. The chain is built from TRBV19 and TRBJ1-2; 7 nucleotides match TRBD1. The CDR3 runs to 15 residues. The trim removed 1 base at V and 0 bases at J, leaving 2 bases unmatched. CDR1 and CDR2 (germline): LNHDA, SQIVND (reference sequence). The entire variable domain, with the rest obtained from reference TRBV19 and TRBJ1-2, is as follows: DGGITQSPKYLFRKEGQNVTLSCEQNLNHDAMYWYRQDPGQGLRLIYYSQIVNDFQKGDIAEGYSVSREKKESFPLTVTSAQKNPTAFYLCASSIGQGANYGYTFGSGTRLTVV.

V usage is TRBV7-9 and J usage is TRBJ2-7, with a possible D match to TRBD2 (6 bases). The CDR3 spans 15 residues. CDR1 is SEHNR, CDR2 FQNEAQ, per germline (reference sequence). The V gene lost 5 bases and the J gene lost 6 bases, with 20 bases spanning the gap. The CDR3 DNA reads as TGTGCCAGCAGCGGAGACCTAGGACTACCTTCCGAGCAGTACTTC. It yields the protein CASSGDLGLPSEQYF.

This chain uses TRBV19 with TRBJ1-5; D unresolved. Trimming pared 3 bases from V and 3 bases from J, leaving 12 bases between. The V gene's germline CDR1 is LNHDA and CDR2 SQIVND (reference sequence). The CDR3 loop spans 15 amino acids. The CDR3 reads CASSMYTVNNQPQHF. Here the CDR3 DNA reads TGTGCCAGTAGTATGTATACAGTCAACAATCAGCCCCAGCATTTT.

The chain carries TRBV11-2 and TRBJ2-2, with D unresolved. The CDR3 loop spans 14 amino acids. V lost 1 base to trimming and J lost 6 bases, with 9 bases between them. CDR1 is SGHAT, CDR2 FQNNGV, per germline. CDR3 in DNA: TGTGCCAGCAGCTTAGCGTCCCCTCCCGGGGAGCTGTTTTTT. This codes for CASSLASPPGELFF.

The rearrangement uses TRBV7-6 and TRBJ2-2; 10 bases align to TRBD1. The CDR3 is 16 residues long. Unmatched junction bases numbered 4, after V lost 6 bases and J lost 0 bases. In germline, CDR1 is SGHVS, CDR2 FNYEAQ. The CDR3 bases are TGTGCCAGCAGGTTGGGGACAGGGGCGAACACCGGGGAGCTGTTTTTT. Its protein is CASRLGTGANTGELFF.

As regards this clone: Additional DNA sequences in this sample encode the identical CDR3. The chain joins TRBV5-1 to TRBJ2-2, with D perhaps TRBD2 (5 bases). V was shortened by 0 bases and J by 2 bases, with 8 bases between the two germline ends. This CDR3 has 15 amino acids. CDR1 is SGHRS, CDR2 YFSETQ, per germline. DNA for the CDR3: TGCGCCAGCAGCTTGGCGGCGGGCAACACCGGGGAGCTGTTTTTT. This encodes CASSLAAGNTGELFF.

This chain connects TRBV6-1 to TRBJ1-5; 10 bases map to TRBD1. Germline lookup yields CDR1 MNHNS and CDR2 SASEGT. V lost 4 bases to trimming and J lost 3 bases; unmatched junction nucleotides: 6. This CDR3 has 16 amino acids. CDR3 nucleotide sequence: TGTGCCAGCAGTGCAGAGACAGGGGGCAACAATCAGCCCCAGCATTTT. It is translated as CASSAETGGNNQPQHF.

The chain uses TRBV28 and TRBJ1-5; D is uncertain. Trimming cost V 5 bases and J 2 bases, with 10 bases left between them. From germline, CDR1 is MDHEN and CDR2 SYDVKM. CDR3 length: 14 amino acids. The CDR3 DNA sequence: TGTGCCAGCAGTCCCCCGCCGGGCAATCAGCCCCAGCATTTT. This translates into CASSPPPGNQPQHF. Complete variable domain (other parts from reference TRBV28 and TRBJ1-5): DVKVTQSSRYLVKRTGEKVFLECVQDMDHENMFWYRQDPGLGLRLIYFSYDVKMKEKGDIPEGYSVSREKKERFSLILESASTNQTSMYLCASSPPPGNQPQHFGDGTRLSIL.

This clone was recorded a few times. The chain joins TRBV7-6 to TRBJ2-7; a weak D match, TRBD2 (5 bases). Trimming left V 5 bases short and J 0 bases short, with 11 bases between. This CDR3 contains 14 residues. CDR1 SGHVS and CDR2 FNYEAQ come from the germline V gene. The CDR3 reads CASSVRVASYEQYF. CDR3 nucleotides: TGTGCCAGCAGCGTGAGGGTCGCCTCCTACGAGCAGTACTTC.

V usage is TRBV28 and J usage is TRBJ1-1; 8 positions agree with TRBD1. CDR1 is MDHEN, CDR2 SYDVKM, per germline. This CDR3 region has 16 residues. After removal of 6 bases from V and 4 bases from J, the junction contained 13 bases not matched to a gene. In nucleotides, the CDR3 is TGTGCCAGCAGCCGACCCCAGGGGGCTGGCGGCACTGAAGCTTTCTTT. Amino acids: CASSRPQGAGGTEAFF.

The chain carries TRBV5-4 and TRBJ2-2; D may be TRBD2 (7 bases). V was pared by 2 bases and J by 5 bases, with 13 bases between. The CDR3 has 15 residues. Germline-derived CDR1 and CDR2 are SGHNT and YYREEE (reference sequence). CDR3 in DNA: TGTGCCAGCAGCTTTGGCGGGGGCCCAACCGGGGAGCTGTTTTTT. It yields the protein CASSFGGGPTGELFF.

CDR3 loop: CAWNPNSNQPQHF. CDR3 nucleotide sequence: TGTGCCTGGAATCCCAATAGCAATCAGCCCCAGCATTTT. The chain carries TRBV30 and TRBJ1-5; no clear D gene. Trimming left V 4 bases short and J 0 bases short, with 7 bases between. Germline loops: CDR1 GTSNPN, CDR2 SVGIG (reference sequence). The CDR3 contains 13 residues.

The chain joins TRBV28 to TRBJ1-3; TRBD1 is a possible D gene (6 bases). The CDR3 is 17 amino acids. Per the germline V gene, CDR1 is MDHEN and CDR2 is SYDVKM. With 5 bases removed from V and 0 bases from J, the gap between germline ends came to 17 bases. This CDR3 reads CASSQYSGAHSGNTIYF. The CDR3 coding sequence is TGTGCCAGCAGTCAGTACTCAGGGGCACACTCTGGAAACACCATATATTTT.

This rearrangement joins TRBV7-6 to TRBJ2-1, with 7 bases identical to TRBD1. This CDR3 is built from 14 residues. Unmatched junction bases numbered 3, after V lost 4 bases and J lost 3 bases. From germline, CDR1 is SGHVS and CDR2 FNYEAQ. CDR3 residues: CASSSGTDYNEQFF. DNA for the CDR3: TGTGCCAGCAGCTCCGGGACAGACTACAATGAGCAGTTCTTC.